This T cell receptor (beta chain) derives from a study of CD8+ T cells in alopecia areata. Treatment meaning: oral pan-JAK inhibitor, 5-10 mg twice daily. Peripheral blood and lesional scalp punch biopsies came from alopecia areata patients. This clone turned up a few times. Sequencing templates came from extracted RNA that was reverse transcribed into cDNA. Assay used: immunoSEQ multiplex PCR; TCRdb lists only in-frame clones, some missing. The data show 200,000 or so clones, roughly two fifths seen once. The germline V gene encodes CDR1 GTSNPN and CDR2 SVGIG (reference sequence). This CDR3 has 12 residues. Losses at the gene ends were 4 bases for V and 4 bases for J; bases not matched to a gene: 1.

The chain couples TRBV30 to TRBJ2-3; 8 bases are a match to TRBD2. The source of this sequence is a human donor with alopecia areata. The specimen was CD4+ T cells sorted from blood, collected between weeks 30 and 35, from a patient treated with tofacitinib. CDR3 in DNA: TGTGCCTGGAAAGCGGGAGCAGATACGCAGTATTTT. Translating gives CAWKAGADTQYF.